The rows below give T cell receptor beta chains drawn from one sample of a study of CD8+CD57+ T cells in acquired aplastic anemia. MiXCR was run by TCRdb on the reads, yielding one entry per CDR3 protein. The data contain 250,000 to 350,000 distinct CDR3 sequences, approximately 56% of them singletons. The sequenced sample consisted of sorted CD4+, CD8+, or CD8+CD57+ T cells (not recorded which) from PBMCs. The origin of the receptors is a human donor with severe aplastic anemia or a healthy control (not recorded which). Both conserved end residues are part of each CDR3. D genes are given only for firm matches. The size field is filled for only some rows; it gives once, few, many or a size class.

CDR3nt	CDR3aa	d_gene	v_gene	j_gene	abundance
TGTGCCAGCAGTGAAGGGTTGACCGGGGAGCTGTTTTTT	CASSEGLTGELFF	NA	TRBV6-1	TRBJ2-2	once
TGCAGTGCTAGGTTAGGGGGCGAAAAACTGTTTTTT	CSARLGGEKLFF	TRBD1	TRBV20-1	TRBJ1-4	many
TGCGCCAGCAGCCACCCCGGCCAGGGGGCAGGAGATCAGCCCCAGCATTTT	CASSHPGQGAGDQPQHF	TRBD1	TRBV4-1	TRBJ1-5	NA
TGTGCCAGCAGCTTAGGTCGTCGACTAGCGGGGAGCGAGACCCAGTACTTC	CASSLGRRLAGSETQYF	TRBD2	TRBV7-2	TRBJ2-5	many
TGCAGCGTCCCCGACATGGGCGGCTACACCTTC	CSVPDMGGYTF	NA	TRBV29-1	TRBJ1-2	NA
TGCAGCGTTGAAGAAACAGGAGTTAAGGAAAAACTGTTTTTT	CSVEETGVKEKLFF	NA	TRBV29-1	TRBJ1-4	many
TGTGCCAGCAGTGACCCTAGCGTCCAAGAGACCCAGTACTTC	CASSDPSVQETQYF	NA	TRBV2	TRBJ2-5	NA
TGCAGCGCCCAGGACCCTGGCTACACCTTC	CSAQDPGYTF	NA	TRBV29-1	TRBJ1-2	many
TGCGCCAGCAGCCAGACGAGGGGGATCTATACGCAGTATTTT	CASSQTRGIYTQYF	NA	TRBV5-1	TRBJ2-3	NA
TGTGCCAGCAGCTCCCGACTAGCGGGGGGCCCCACCGGGGAGCTGTTTTTT	CASSSRLAGGPTGELFF	TRBD2	TRBV7-2	TRBJ2-2	many
TGTGCCAGCAGGGAGGGGGGGGAAGAGACCCAGTACTTC	CASREGGEETQYF	NA	TRBV28	TRBJ2-5	NA
TGCAGTGCTAGAGGGACCAAGTTT	CSARGTKF	NA	TRBV20-1	TRBJ2-3	NA
TGCAGTGCTAGAGATCTTGGCCCGAGTGGGACTAACATTCAGTACTTC	CSARDLGPSGTNIQYF	NA	TRBV20-1	TRBJ2-4	NA
TGTGCCAGCACCCTGGGGGGAAGTGAAAAACTGTTTTTT	CASTLGGSEKLFF	NA	TRBV7-8	TRBJ1-4	NA
TGTGCCAGGGGGGGCGGAGATACGCAGTATTTT	CARGGGDTQYF	NA	TRBV2	TRBJ2-3	few
TGTGCCAGCAGTGGAACTAGCGGGAGGGACAGTGAGCAGTTCTTC	CASSGTSGRDSEQFF	TRBD2	TRBV6-4	TRBJ2-1	NA
TGTGCCAGTAGTATATCTAGCGGGGGGGCCTATGAGCAGTTCTTC	CASSISSGGAYEQFF	TRBD2	TRBV19	TRBJ2-1	many
TGTGCCAGCAGCCAACTAGCGGGAGAGCTAACCCAGTACTTC	CASSQLAGELTQYF	TRBD2	TRBV5-6	TRBJ2-5	NA
TGCAGTGGCGATGGAGAGGGTTGGAATCAAGAGACCCAGTACTTC	CSGDGEGWNQETQYF	NA	TRBV20-1	TRBJ2-5	NA
TGTGCCAGCAGTTCCCTCGGTGAGACCCAGTACTTC	CASSSLGETQYF	NA	TRBV28	TRBJ2-5	few
TGCGCCAGCAGCCAGGGGGGAAGCTTAAGCCGGGATACGCAGTATTTT	CASSQGGSLSRDTQYF	NA	TRBV4-3	TRBJ2-3	many
TGTGCCAGCAGCCAAGACAGACGAAGGACTAGGAAAGTGGCAGGTACGCAGTATTTT	CASSQDRRRTRKVAGTQYF	TRBD2	TRBV14	TRBJ2-3	NA
TGTGCCAGCTCCTCAGAAGGGGAGCAGTACTTC	CASSSEGEQYF	NA	TRBV19	TRBJ2-7	many
TGTGCCAGTCATAAAGGGGAACTTAACTATGGCTACACCTTC	CASHKGELNYGYTF	NA	TRBV19	TRBJ1-2	many
TGCAGTGCTAGAGTGGACAGGGGCGCCCTACGCAATCAGCCCCAGCATTTT	CSARVDRGALRNQPQHF	TRBD1	TRBV20-1	TRBJ1-5	many